These T cell receptor beta chains were read from a single sample in a study of beta chain features in type 1 diabetes. Sequencing was performed with immunoSEQ multiplex PCR; in TCRdb, only in-frame clones are kept and a portion is missing. Of a few hundred thousand clones in the sample, about 15% were seen once. The source material was naive CD4+ T cells from blood. The receptor source for this set is a man aged 25-40 years in good health. The CDR3 runs from the conserved cysteine through the conserved F or W.

j_gene: TRBJ1-2
v_gene: TRBV27
len: 14
CDR3aa: CASSSGQGRYGYTF

j_gene: TRBJ2-5
v_gene: TRBV9
len: 15
CDR3aa: CASSVDPQGQETQYF

j_gene: TRBJ1-4
v_gene: TRBV29-1
len: 14
CDR3aa: CSVQFAGGNEKLFF

j_gene: TRBJ1-2
v_gene: TRBV7-2
len: 14
CDR3aa: CASNGRQGASGYTF

j_gene: TRBJ1-1
v_gene: TRBV9
len: 13
CDR3aa: CASSGTGKAEAFF

j_gene: TRBJ2-7
v_gene: TRBV4-3
len: 14
CDR3aa: CASSQDPGPYEQYF

j_gene: TRBJ1-5
v_gene: TRBV30
len: 14
CDR3aa: CAWRFSGAGQPQHF

j_gene: TRBJ2-7
v_gene: TRBV5-1
len: 15
CDR3aa: CASSSNTGISYEQYF

j_gene: TRBJ2-7
v_gene: TRBV10-3
len: 14
CDR3aa: CAISLGTDAYEQYF

j_gene: TRBJ2-3
v_gene: TRBV6-1
len: 14
CDR3aa: CASSELGGADTQYF

j_gene: TRBJ1-1
v_gene: TRBV18
len: 16
CDR3aa: CASSPPVGGGNTEAFF

j_gene: TRBJ1-1
v_gene: TRBV18
len: 17
CDR3aa: CASSPLQTGGYSTEAFF

j_gene: TRBJ2-5
v_gene: TRBV6-5
len: 14
CDR3aa: CASSDRGRVEAQYF

j_gene: TRBJ1-1
v_gene: TRBV7-3
len: 13
CDR3aa: CASREHPNTEAFF

j_gene: TRBJ2-1
v_gene: TRBV5-4
len: 16
CDR3aa: CASSLRIDRGLIGQFF

j_gene: TRBJ2-6
v_gene: TRBV15
len: 16
CDR3aa: CATSRGLGSGANVLTF

j_gene: TRBJ2-5
v_gene: TRBV5-4
len: 13
CDR3aa: CASSAVAEETQYF

j_gene: TRBJ2-3
v_gene: TRBV14
len: 17
CDR3aa: CASSQVLGRGDTDTQYF

j_gene: TRBJ1-1
v_gene: TRBV30
len: 11
CDR3aa: CAWSARSEAFF

j_gene: TRBJ1-5
v_gene: TRBV29-1
len: 14
CDR3aa: CSVTFQIDNQPQHF

j_gene: TRBJ2-1
v_gene: TRBV7-2
len: 14
CDR3aa: CASSSGTVWNEQFF

j_gene: TRBJ2-7
v_gene: TRBV5-1
len: 17
CDR3aa: CASSLVAGTYLAYEQYF

j_gene: TRBJ2-5
v_gene: TRBV15
len: 15
CDR3aa: CATSRPQGAWETQYF

j_gene: TRBJ2-6
v_gene: TRBV12-5
len: 13
CDR3aa: CASGLSGANVLTF

j_gene: TRBJ2-1
v_gene: TRBV10-3
len: 12
CDR3aa: CAISEVAYEQFF

j_gene: TRBJ2-5
v_gene: TRBV27
len: 15
CDR3aa: CASSSDRGRRETQYF

j_gene: TRBJ1-1
v_gene: TRBV5-1
len: 14
CDR3aa: CASSLGKMNTEAFF

j_gene: TRBJ2-7
v_gene: TRBV7-2
len: 15
CDR3aa: CASSEGLAGAYEQYF

j_gene: TRBJ2-5
v_gene: TRBV6-5
len: 13
CDR3aa: CASSPREAETQYF

j_gene: TRBJ1-2
v_gene: TRBV2
len: 13
CDR3aa: CASSTDRDSGYTF

j_gene: TRBJ1-1
v_gene: TRBV29-1
len: 13
CDR3aa: CSAKTATNTEAFF

j_gene: TRBJ2-1
v_gene: TRBV5-1
len: 15
CDR3aa: CASSTTASPYNEQFF

j_gene: TRBJ2-3
v_gene: TRBV5-1
len: 16
CDR3aa: CASSPDPLRPPDTQYF